Following are 26 T cell receptor beta chains from one sample sequenced in a study of CD8 T cells in Susac syndrome. RNA amounts of 0.5 to 1 ug underwent reverse transcription with random hexamers. TCRdb redid the calling of the immunoSEQ multiplex PCR reads with MiXCR, one entry per CDR3 protein. The sample holds about 190,000 distinct CDR3 sequences, just under 95% seen once. Source material: CD8+ T cells from PBMCs. All receptors derive from a human donor with Susac syndrome.

This chain links TRBV7-2 with TRBJ1-1, with 7 bases aligning to TRBD1. Germline V gene data show CDR1 as SGHTA and CDR2 as FQGNSA. V shed 3 bases and J 7 bases; nucleotides not matched to a gene: 11. The CDR3 totals 15 residues. In nucleotides, the CDR3 is TGTGCCAGCAGCTTCCAGACCGCCCGGGACAGTGAAGCTTTCTTT. Translating it yields CASSFQTARDSEAFF.

The genes are TRBV6-1 and TRBJ2-3; 12 nucleotides line up with TRBD2. CDR3 length equals 16 residues. V shed 5 bases, J shed 2 bases, and the junction held 5 bases outside the gene matches. The germline V gene encodes CDR1 MNHNS and CDR2 SASEGT. The CDR3 coding sequence is TGTGCCAGCAGTCCCGGACTAGCGGGACCCACAGATACGCAGTATTTT. It codes for CASSPGLAGPTDTQYF.

The chain is built from TRBV13 and TRBJ2-1; D is uncertain. The CDR3 runs 13 residues. Trimming took off 1 base at V and 4 bases at J, with 5 bases between the two ends. Germline CDR1 reads PRHDT; CDR2 reads FYEKMQ (reference sequence). The CDR3: CASSLEPYNEQFF. The CDR3 DNA is TGTGCCAGCAGCTTAGAACCGTACAATGAGCAGTTCTTC.

This clonotype was detected once. The genes are TRBV9 and TRBJ2-7; D is undetermined. The CDR3 extends over 14 amino acids. Trimming took 0 bases from V and 4 from J, leaving 11 bases between them. Looked up from germline, CDR1 is SGDLS and CDR2 is YYNGEE. CDR3 DNA sequence: TGTGCCAGCAGCGTAGGTCACAGCCCTTACGAGCAGTACTTC. Its protein product is CASSVGHSPYEQYF.

The chain employs TRBV30 and TRBJ1-2, with TRBD1 matching 8 bases. The CDR3 is 15 residues long. The junction had 5 bases not matched to a gene; V was cut back by 1 base and J by 1 base. CDR1 and CDR2 (germline): GTSNPN, SVGIG (reference sequence). CDR3 sequence reads: CAWSGTGRNNYGYTF. In nucleotides, the CDR3 is TGTGCCTGGAGTGGGACAGGGCGAAATAACTATGGCTACACCTTC.

The chain combines TRBV20-1 with TRBJ1-5; the match to TRBD1 covers 8 bases. The CDR3 spans 15 residues. Germline assignment: CDR1 DFQATT and CDR2 SNEGSKA (reference sequence). The J segment lost 0 bases and the V segment lost 3 bases, leaving 4 bases of the junction unmatched. Here the CDR3 DNA reads TGCAGTGCTAGTCTGACAGGGGTTAGCAATCAGCCCCAGCATTTT. It is translated as CSASLTGVSNQPQHF.

In its sample, this clonotype was seen once. The rearrangement links TRBV4-1 to TRBJ2-2, with D tentatively TRBD1 or TRBD2 (5 bases each). Trimming shortened V by 1 base and J by 0 bases, and 12 bases separated the two germline ends. Germline CDR1 is MGHRA and CDR2 is YSYEKL. CDR3 size: 17 residues. In DNA form, the CDR3 reads TGCGCCAGCAGCCAAGCCGGGACGGGACCGAACACCGGGGAGCTGTTTTTT. Its protein is CASSQAGTGPNTGELFF.

The gene calls are TRBV15 and TRBJ2-7; possible D gene TRBD1, 5 bases. The V and J ends lost 3 bases and 11 bases respectively, with 17 bases between them. Germline V gives CDR1 LNHNV, CDR2 YYDKDF (reference sequence). The CDR3 runs to 13 residues. CDR3 nucleotide sequence: TGTGCCACCAGCAGCACTGAGAAGACAGTGGAGTACTTC. Residues: CATSSTEKTVEYF.

The chain uses TRBV5-1 and TRBJ2-1, with 11 bases aligning to TRBD1. Unmatched junction bases numbered 13, after V lost 2 bases and J lost 0 bases. CDR1 SGHRS and CDR2 YFSETQ come from the germline V gene. CDR3 length: 20 amino acids. The CDR3 DNA follows: TGCGCCAGCAGCTTCCCTCGGACAGGGGGCTTCGATGGCTCCTACAATGAGCAGTTCTTC. Residues: CASSFPRTGGFDGSYNEQFF.

V usage is TRBV9 and J usage is TRBJ1-4; no firm D call. This CDR3 contains 16 residues. CDR1 is SGDLS and CDR2 is YYNGEE in the germline V gene. The V and J ends lost 0 bases and 3 bases respectively, with 12 bases between them. CDR3 in amino acids: CASSVEGMVANEKLFF. The CDR3 DNA is TGTGCCAGCAGCGTAGAAGGGATGGTTGCTAATGAAAAACTGTTTTTT.

CDR3 loop: CASRSNSGNTIYF. DNA of the CDR3: TGTGCCAGCAGGTCGAATTCTGGAAACACCATATATTTT. This rearrangement joins TRBV28 to TRBJ1-3, with D unclear. The V and J ends lost 6 bases and 1 base respectively, with 7 bases between them. The CDR3 length is 13 residues. Germline assignment: CDR1 MDHEN and CDR2 SYDVKM.

CDR3 DNA: TGTGCCAGCAGCGTGGTGGGTACGAGCAATGAGCAGTTCTTC. Translation gives CASSVVGTSNEQFF. J is TRBJ2-1 and V is TRBV5-6; D unresolved. Trimming stripped 4 bases from V and 6 bases from J, with 14 bases between. The CDR3 extends over 14 amino acids. The germline V gene has CDR1 SGHDT and CDR2 YYEEEE.

The V call is TRBV7-6, the J call TRBJ1-1; TRBD1 matches at 8 bases. V lost 4 bases, J lost 5 bases, and 3 bases stayed unmatched. The germline CDR1 and CDR2 sequences are SGHVS and FNYEAQ. The CDR3 runs to 13 residues. The CDR3 DNA reads TGTGCCAGCAGCTGGACAGGGAGTACTGAAGCTTTCTTT. This codes for CASSWTGSTEAFF.

The gene calls are TRBV11-2 and TRBJ2-7, with D tentatively TRBD2 (6 bases). Germline loops: CDR1 SGHAT, CDR2 FQNNGV. The CDR3 length is 14 residues. The germline V and J ends were trimmed by 3 bases and 2 bases, with 11 bases remaining between them. The CDR3 DNA reads as TGTGCCAGCAGCTTCGCTAGCGTAGCCTACGAGCAGTACTTC. Protein product: CASSFASVAYEQYF.

V usage is TRBV7-9 and J usage is TRBJ2-5, with 7 bases lining up with TRBD2. CDR1 is SEHNR and CDR2 is FQNEAQ in the germline V gene (reference sequence). The CDR3 is made up of 15 amino acids. Trimming removed 4 bases from V and 3 bases from J; junction bases left unmatched: 8. CDR3 region: CASSSAGTKEETQYF. CDR3 DNA sequence: TGTGCCAGCAGCTCCGCCGGGACTAAGGAAGAGACCCAGTACTTC.

V gene TRBV3-1 combines with J gene TRBJ2-7; 8 positions match TRBD2. J was trimmed by 5 bases and V by 8 bases; bases with no gene match: 11. Germline CDR1 is LGHDT and CDR2 is YNNKEL (reference sequence). The CDR3 consists of 14 residues. This CDR3 reads CASRESGGPDEQYF. CDR3 bases: TGTGCCAGCCGTGAATCGGGAGGGCCAGACGAGCAGTACTTC.

The chain carries TRBV20-1 and TRBJ2-3, with D perhaps matching TRBD1 (6 bases). Germline lookup yields CDR1 DFQATT and CDR2 SNEGSKA (reference sequence). V gave up 3 bases and J gave up 1 base, with 11 bases separating them. The CDR3 runs to 14 residues. The CDR3: CSARGAVRTDTQYF. For the CDR3, the DNA is TGCAGTGCTAGGGGGGCGGTACGCACAGATACGCAGTATTTT.

This chain joins TRBV11-2 and TRBJ2-1; D might be TRBD2 (6 bases). Deletions cut 5 bases from V and 10 bases from J, with 18 bases between. The CDR3 extends over 14 amino acids. Germline-derived CDR1 and CDR2 are SGHAT and FQNNGV. In DNA form, the CDR3 reads TGTGCCAGCAGCGGTGAATTCGCGGGGCCCGAGCAGTTCTTC. Protein: CASSGEFAGPEQFF.

The chain couples TRBV27 to TRBJ2-4, with D tentatively TRBD1 or TRBD2 (6 bases each). CDR1 and CDR2 (germline): MNHEY, SMNVEV (reference sequence). Trimming took 0 bases from V and 0 from J, leaving 15 bases between them. The CDR3 has 18 amino acids. CDR3 nucleotides: TGTGCCAGCAGTTTATCGCGTTGGGGGGCTCAAGCCAAAAACATTCAGTACTTC. Residues: CASSLSRWGAQAKNIQYF.

V gene TRBV5-1 combines with J gene TRBJ2-1; TRBD1 matches at 7 bases. After removal of 3 bases from V and 14 bases from J, the junction contained 8 bases not matched to a gene. There are 12 residues in the CDR3. Looked up from germline, CDR1 is SGHRS and CDR2 is YFSETQ. In nucleotides, the CDR3 is TGCGCCAGCAGCTGGGAGAGGGGGCTGGAGTTCTTC. Translation gives CASSWERGLEFF.

The V and J genes are TRBV19 and TRBJ2-2, with 7 bases lining up with TRBD1. CDR3 length: 15 amino acids. V shed 4 bases, J shed 4 bases, and the junction held 6 bases outside the gene matches. Per the germline V gene, CDR1 is LNHDA and CDR2 is SQIVND (reference sequence). The DNA for the CDR3 is TGTGCCAGTAGTACAGACAGGGTGGGCACCGGGGAGCTGTTTTTT. Its translation: CASSTDRVGTGELFF.

In this sample, this clonotype turned up once. The chain carries TRBV30 and TRBJ1-1; D is possibly TRBD1 (5 bases). Per the germline V gene, CDR1 is GTSNPN and CDR2 is SVGIG (reference sequence). The CDR3 totals 15 residues. Between the trimmed V and J ends, which lost 2 bases and 1 base, there was a span of 14 bases. The CDR3 sequence: CAWSTTGTTNTEAFF. CDR3 DNA: TGTGCCTGGAGTACCACCGGGACCACGAACACTGAAGCTTTCTTT.

Only one count was recorded for this clonotype. The CDR3 region is CSVAGTGNTIYF. CDR3 nucleotide sequence: TGCAGCGTCGCCGGGACGGGAAACACCATATATTTT. The gene calls are TRBV29-1 and TRBJ1-3; a possible D gene is TRBD1 (5 bases). CDR1 is SQVTM, CDR2 ANQGSEA, per germline. V lost 6 bases to trimming and J lost 4 bases, with 10 bases between them. This CDR3 is built from 12 residues.

The gene calls are TRBV4-2 and TRBJ2-1, with 13 nucleotides matching TRBD2. V gave up 0 bases and J gave up 4 bases; unmatched junction bases: 6. The CDR3 covers 18 residues. Germline V lookup: CDR1 LGHNA, CDR2 YNFKEQ. DNA of the CDR3: TGTGCCAGCAGCCAAGAAGAACGACTAGCGGGAGGATACAATGAGCAGTTCTTC. Its translation is CASSQEERLAGGYNEQFF.

J is TRBJ2-5 and V is TRBV15; D unclear. Germline CDR1 and CDR2: LNHNV and YYDKDF (reference sequence). CDR3 size: 14 residues. V was cut by 1 base and J by 2 bases, with 8 bases left in between. DNA of the CDR3: TGTGCCACCAGCAGAGTTAACAGACAAGAGACCCAGTACTTC. This translates into CATSRVNRQETQYF. Filled out from reference TRBV15 and TRBJ2-5, the complete variable domain reads DAMVIQNPRYQVTQFGKPVTLSCSQTLNHNVMYWYQQKSSQAPKLLFHYYDKDFNNEADTPDNFQSRRPNTSFCFLDIRSPGLGDTAMYLCATSRVNRQETQYFGPGTRLLVL.

The genes are TRBV9 and TRBJ2-1, with D tentatively TRBD2 (6 bases). Between the trimmed V and J ends, which lost 5 bases and 4 bases, there was a span of 19 bases. The CDR3 is made up of 16 amino acids. Germline V gene lookup returns CDR1 SGDLS and CDR2 YYNGEE. CDR3 region: CASSANILGGYNEQFF. The DNA of the CDR3 is TGTGCCAGCAGTGCGAATATACTAGGAGGGTACAATGAGCAGTTCTTC.